These 26 T cell receptor beta chains were all obtained from the same sample, sequenced in a study of blood T cells in healthy people across ages. A J-beta primer mix and a sample-barcoded 5' primer were used in a second PCR of about 7 to 12 cycles. TCRdb processed the 5' RACE reads anew with MiXCR; each CDR3 protein has one entry. The table lists hundreds of thousands of distinct CDR3 sequences, roughly 50% of them singletons, with roughly a third in the top ten. The sample comprised blood. These TCRs come from a woman aged 60-70 years in good health.

This clonotype has only a few counts. This rearrangement joins TRBV12-3 or TRBV12-4 to TRBJ1-1; 10 bases are shared with TRBD1. The CDR3 sequence is 14 residues long. With V trimmed by 1 base and J by 6 bases, 2 bases remained unmatched. The CDR3: CASSLGQGASEAFF. CDR3 sequence (DNA): TGTGCCAGCAGTTTAGGACAGGGGGCCTCTGAAGCTTTCTTT.

The chain uses TRBV12-3 or TRBV12-4 and TRBJ2-7; D not resolved. V was pared by 1 base and J by 9 bases, with 16 bases between. The CDR3 covers 14 residues. The CDR3 spells CASSLDGLAFTQYF. The CDR3 DNA follows: TGTGCCAGCAGTTTAGATGGGCTCGCTTTCACGCAGTACTTC.

This clonotype was seen a handful of times. The J gene is TRBJ1-1, the V gene TRBV7-9; D gene uncertain. This CDR3 has 18 amino acids. Germline lookup yields CDR1 SEHNR and CDR2 FQNEAQ (reference sequence). V was trimmed by 3 bases and J by 5 bases, leaving 25 bases between them. CDR3 loop: CASSFAQAWRSGGTEAFF. In nucleotides, the CDR3 is TGTGCCAGCAGCTTTGCCCAAGCCTGGAGGAGCGGAGGAACTGAAGCTTTCTTT.

This clonotype came up a few times. The rearrangement uses TRBV6-6 and TRBJ2-7, with 8 bases aligning to TRBD2. The V and J ends lost 0 bases and 6 bases, in that order; junction bases with no gene match: 4. This CDR3 is 14 amino acids long. Germline lookup yields CDR1 MNHNY and CDR2 SVGAGI (reference sequence). The CDR3 region is CASSYSGTRAEQYF. The DNA of the CDR3 is TGTGCCAGCAGTTACTCGGGGACTAGGGCCGAGCAGTACTTC.

The rearrangement links TRBV5-1 to TRBJ1-1; D is unclear. CDR3 length: 12 amino acids. Trimming stripped 5 bases from V and 8 bases from J, with 13 bases between. CDR1 and CDR2 from the germline V gene are SGHRS and YFSETQ. The CDR3 DNA reads as TGCGCCAGCAGAGATCCCCAGCAGGAAGCTTTCTTT. Its protein is CASRDPQQEAFF.

The chain carries TRBV7-3 and TRBJ2-3; TRBD2 matches at 7 bases. J gave up 1 base and V 2 bases, and 12 bases lay outside the gene matches. This CDR3 is 18 amino acids long. The germline V gene encodes CDR1 SGHTA and CDR2 FQGTGA. The CDR3 nucleotides are TGTGCCAGCAGCTTAGACGGGGCGGGAGCGCGTGGCACAGATACGCAGTATTTT. This encodes CASSLDGAGARGTDTQYF.

This clonotype was observed a few times. V usage is TRBV11-2 and J usage is TRBJ2-7, with 10 positions matching TRBD1. Germline CDR1 and CDR2: SGHAT and FQNNGV. After removal of 0 bases from V and 4 bases from J, the junction contained 6 bases not matched to a gene. This CDR3 has 16 amino acids. As DNA, the CDR3 is TGTGCCAGCAGCTTAGAAGCCGGGACAGGGGCTTACGAGCAGTACTTC. Encoded protein: CASSLEAGTGAYEQYF.

The chain carries TRBV15 and TRBJ2-1; TRBD2 matches 8 bases. Germline lookup yields CDR1 LNHNV and CDR2 YYDKDF (reference sequence). The CDR3 is 15 residues long. V lost 4 bases to trimming and J lost 2 bases; unmatched junction nucleotides: 4. Here the CDR3 DNA reads TGTGCCACCAGCATGGAGCGGGGGACCTACAATGAGCAGTTCTTC. As protein: CATSMERGTYNEQFF.

In this sample, this clonotype turned up a few times. The CDR3 DNA follows: TGCAGCGTTGACGAGCAGGGGGTGGATGAGCAGTACTTC. Translating it yields CSVDEQGVDEQYF. V gene TRBV29-1 combines with J gene TRBJ2-5; 7 nucleotides match TRBD1. The germline V gene has CDR1 SQVTM and CDR2 ANQGSEA. CDR3 length: 13 amino acids. Losses at the gene ends were 3 bases for V and 11 bases for J; bases not matched to a gene: 12.

This clonotype turned up a few times. Here the CDR3 reads CASSPPRAGGDTQYF. In DNA form, the CDR3 reads TGTGCCAGCAGCCCGCCCCGAGCGGGAGGAGATACGCAGTATTTT. The chain has TRBV7-2 and TRBJ2-3; 9 bases are a match to TRBD2. The germline gives CDR1 SGHTA, CDR2 FQGNSA. The CDR3 length is 15 residues. V shed 5 bases and J 5 bases; nucleotides not matched to a gene: 8.

This chain connects TRBV7-9 to TRBJ1-2; D ambiguous. CDR1 and CDR2 (germline): SEHNR, FQNEAQ (reference sequence). Trimming removed 2 bases from V and 7 bases from J, with 5 bases in between. This CDR3 spans 11 amino acids. The CDR3 region has the DNA TGTGCCAGCAGCTTAAACGCTGGCTACACCTTC. Translation gives CASSLNAGYTF.

CDR3 region: CASSLNASGSSVDEQYF. CDR3 coding DNA: TGTGCCAGCAGCTTAAATGCTAGCGGGAGTAGCGTGGACGAGCAGTACTTC. The chain has TRBV7-2 and TRBJ2-7; TRBD2 matches at 10 bases. Trimming at V came to 2 bases and at J to 5 bases, leaving 12 bases not matched to a gene. This CDR3 is built from 17 residues. CDR1 and CDR2 (germline): SGHTA, FQGNSA. The full variable domain, in which reference TRBV7-2 and TRBJ2-7 provide the parts outside the CDR3, is GAGVSQSPSNKVTEKGKDVELRCDPISGHTALYWYRQSLGQGLEFLIYFQGNSAPDKSGLPSDRFSAERTGGSVSTLTIQRTQQEDSAVYLCASSLNASGSSVDEQYFGPGTRLTVT.

The chain has TRBV6-4 and TRBJ1-5; 12 nucleotides match TRBD1. V shed 4 bases, J shed 6 bases, and the junction held 4 bases outside the gene matches. CDR3 length: 15 residues. Germline CDR1 reads MRHNA; CDR2 reads SNTAGT. The CDR3 region is CASSAGTGGGQPQHF. CDR3 sequence (DNA): TGTGCCAGCAGTGCCGGGACAGGGGGCGGTCAGCCCCAGCATTTT.

The chain links TRBV5-1 to TRBJ2-7, with 9 bases identical to TRBD1. The germline CDR1 and CDR2 sequences are SGHRS and YFSETQ. The CDR3 spans 15 residues. V shed 4 bases and J 5 bases; nucleotides not matched to a gene: 10. DNA of the CDR3: TGCGCCAGCAGCCCGACTGGACAGGGGCCCCACGAGCAGTACTTC. It yields the protein CASSPTGQGPHEQYF.

V usage is TRBV12-3 or TRBV12-4 and J usage is TRBJ1-1, with 9 bases that match TRBD1. The ends lost 6 bases at V and 4 bases at J; junction bases unmatched: 12. The CDR3 spans 16 residues. The CDR3 loop is CASRVGTGLFITEAFF. CDR3 in DNA: TGTGCCAGCAGGGTGGGGACAGGGCTTTTTATCACTGAAGCTTTCTTT.

The J gene is TRBJ2-7, the V gene TRBV29-1, with a tentative D call TRBD2 (6 bases). The V gene's germline CDR1 is SQVTM and CDR2 ANQGSEA. The V end was cut by 6 bases, the J end by 4 bases, with 16 bases between. The CDR3 runs to 13 residues. CDR3: CSVSARGGYEQYF. The CDR3 DNA sequence: TGCAGCGTCTCAGCGAGAGGAGGGTACGAGCAGTACTTC.

The chain links TRBV6-2 or TRBV6-3 to TRBJ2-3; D may be TRBD1 or TRBD2 (5 bases each). The germline V gene encodes CDR1 MNHEY and CDR2 SVGEGT. This CDR3 region has 15 residues. Trimming stripped 8 bases from V and 0 bases from J, with 15 bases between. Here the CDR3 reads CASGGRRLSTDTQYF. The CDR3, as DNA: TGTGCCAGCGGGGGACGCCGGTTAAGCACAGATACGCAGTATTTT.

This clonotype was recorded only once. CDR3 DNA sequence: TGCGCCAGCAGCTTCGAAGGCGGGAGCAATCAGCCCCAGCATTTT. It encodes CASSFEGGSNQPQHF. V is TRBV5-1 and J is TRBJ1-5; D not resolved. The germline gives CDR1 SGHRS, CDR2 YFSETQ. Trimming left V 2 bases short and J 1 base short, with 10 bases between. This CDR3 comprises 15 residues.

This clonotype was seen more than once but under ten times. The chain couples TRBV20-1 to TRBJ2-1; D is perhaps TRBD2 (6 bases). From germline, CDR1 is DFQATT and CDR2 SNEGSKA (reference sequence). Trimming cost V 1 base and J 12 bases, with 22 bases left between them. This CDR3 spans 15 amino acids. The CDR3 here is CSARVGGKALGRQFF. The CDR3 DNA reads as TGCAGTGCTAGAGTGGGCGGGAAGGCTCTAGGGCGGCAGTTCTTC.

J is TRBJ2-1 and V is TRBV4-3; D is possibly TRBD2 (5 bases). Trimming pared 0 bases from V and 0 bases from J, leaving 12 bases between. This CDR3 has 17 residues. In germline, CDR1 is LGHNA, CDR2 YSLEER. In DNA form, the CDR3 reads TGCGCCAGCAGCCAAGACGATGAGGGAAGCTCCTACAATGAGCAGTTCTTC. This codes for CASSQDDEGSSYNEQFF.

With respect to this clonotype: At one end the junction does not follow the germline gene, possibly because of a read error. The chain joins TRBV9 to TRBJ1-2; a possible D gene is TRBD1 (6 bases). The CDR3 consists of 13 residues. Germline assignment: CDR1 SGDLS and CDR2 YYNGEE. Written as DNA, the CDR3 is TGTGCCAGCAGCACTGGACAGAGGAGTGGCTGCACCTTC. It codes for CASSTGQRSGCTF. Filled out from reference TRBV9 and TRBJ1-2, the complete variable domain reads DSGVTQTPKHLITATGQRVTLRCSPRSGDLSVYWYQQSLDQGLQFLIQYYNGEERAKGNILERFSAQQFPDLHSELNLSSLELGDSALYFCASSTGQRSGCTFGSGTRLTVV.

This clonotype was detected many times. The V and J genes are TRBV2 and TRBJ2-4; a possible D gene is TRBD1 (6 bases). V was shortened by 2 bases and J by 3 bases, with 14 bases between the two germline ends. The germline V gene encodes CDR1 SNHLY and CDR2 FYNNEI. The CDR3 consists of 16 residues. The CDR3 DNA follows: TGTGCCAGCAGTGAACTATGGGGGCACGACAAAAACATTCAGTACTTC. Amino acid sequence: CASSELWGHDKNIQYF.

The chain uses TRBV6-2 or TRBV6-3 and TRBJ1-1, with D uncertain. This CDR3 is built from 13 residues. V was trimmed by 4 bases and J by 0 bases, leaving 6 bases between them. Per germline, CDR1 MNHEY and CDR2 SVGEGT. CDR3 in amino acids: CASSSQMNTEAFF. The CDR3 coding sequence is TGTGCCAGCAGTTCGCAGATGAACACTGAAGCTTTCTTT.

The chain is built from TRBV11-2 and TRBJ2-5, with TRBD1 identical over 7 bases. CDR3 length: 13 residues. Per germline, CDR1 SGHAT and CDR2 FQNNGV. The V gene end was trimmed by 5 bases and the J gene end by 4 bases; junction bases not matched to a gene: 4. CDR3 amino acids: CASSPGQTETQYF. CDR3 nucleotides: TGTGCCAGCAGCCCGGGACAGACAGAGACCCAGTACTTC. Using reference TRBV11-2 and TRBJ2-5 for the parts outside the CDR3, the full variable domain is EAGVAQSPRYKIIEKRQSVAFWCNPISGHATLYWYQQILGQGPKLLIQFQNNGVVDDSQLPKDRFSAERLKGVDSTLKIQPAKLEDSAVYLCASSPGQTETQYFGPGTRLLVL.

This chain connects TRBV10-3 to TRBJ2-3; D is unresolved. Germline V gives CDR1 ENHRY, CDR2 SYGVKD. Trimming took 6 bases from V and 3 from J, leaving 16 bases between them. This CDR3 spans 15 amino acids. In nucleotides, the CDR3 is TGTGCCATCAGGAACTTTACGGGTTGGACAGATACGCAGTATTTT. Translation: CAIRNFTGWTDTQYF.

J is TRBJ2-1 and V is TRBV5-1; perhaps D is TRBD1 or TRBD2 (5 bases each). V was clipped by 0 bases and J by 7 bases, with 14 bases between them. Germline CDR1 reads SGHRS; CDR2 reads YFSETQ. This CDR3 region has 15 residues. The DNA of the CDR3 is TGCGCCAGCAGCTTGGACGGGGCCGGGCGTAATGAGCAGTTCTTC. Protein: CASSLDGAGRNEQFF. Together with reference TRBV5-1 and TRBJ2-1, the CDR3 gives the full variable domain: KAGVTQTPRYLIKTRGQQVTLSCSPISGHRSVSWYQQTPGQGLQFLFEYFSETQRNKGNFPGRFSGRQFSNSRSEMNVSTLELGDSALYLCASSLDGAGRNEQFFGPGTRLTVL.